The 9 T cell receptor beta chains presented below share a single source sample, sequenced in a study of T cells after yellow fever vaccination. MiXCR, applied by TCRdb to the 5' RACE reads, yields one record per CDR3 protein. The sample has more than 300,000 distinct CDR3 sequences, around 6.8% seen once; the top ten hold about a sixth. The sequenced sample was PBMCs, obtained more than 35 days after the first yellow fever vaccination. These receptor sequences come from a man between 18 and 29 years old who received the YFV17D yellow fever vaccine.

V is TRBV20-1 and J is TRBJ1-5, with TRBD1 as a possible D gene (6 bases). Germline V gene data show CDR1 as DFQATT and CDR2 as SNEGSKA (reference sequence). CDR3 size: 13 residues. Trimming pared 6 bases from V and 5 bases from J, leaving 14 bases between. The CDR3 region has the DNA TGCAGTGCCTCTCGGGGGGCTGATCAGCCCCAGCATTTT. This translates into CSASRGADQPQHF.

The rearrangement uses TRBV4-3 and TRBJ1-2; D not certain. This CDR3 is built from 14 residues. Trimming left V 0 bases short and J 4 bases short, with 9 bases between. The V gene's germline CDR1 is LGHNA and CDR2 YSLEER. The CDR3 DNA reads TGCGCCAGCAGCCAAGATAAAGGGCCCTATGGCTACACCTTC. As protein: CASSQDKGPYGYTF.

The chain employs TRBV6-5 and TRBJ2-5; either TRBD1 or TRBD2 may fit D (5 bases each). V dropped 4 bases and J dropped 1 base, with 13 bases sitting between them. This CDR3 comprises 15 residues. Germline-derived CDR1 and CDR2 are MNHEY and SVGAGI. This CDR3 is CASSLGTSLQETQYF. The CDR3 DNA reads as TGTGCCAGCAGTTTGGGGACCAGTCTCCAAGAGACCCAGTACTTC.

This clonotype has a handful of counts. The J gene is TRBJ1-2, the V gene TRBV5-1, with D possibly being TRBD1 (6 bases). The length of the CDR3 is 15 residues. CDR1 SGHRS and CDR2 YFSETQ come from the germline V gene. The germline V and J ends were trimmed by 4 bases and 5 bases, with 18 bases remaining between them. The CDR3, as DNA: TGCGCCAGCAGCGAGGGACACGGGGAGGATTATGGCTACACCTTC. Protein: CASSEGHGEDYGYTF.

This sequence joins TRBV6-2 or TRBV6-3 and TRBJ2-1; 11 nucleotides line up with TRBD2. Looked up from germline, CDR1 is MNHEY and CDR2 is SVGEGT. With V trimmed by 8 bases and J by 10 bases, 7 bases remained unmatched. The CDR3 has 13 amino acids. The CDR3 DNA reads TGTGCCAGCCTGCTAGCGGGGGGTATCGAGCAGTTCTTC. Translating it yields CASLLAGGIEQFF.

This clonotype occurred many times. This chain joins TRBV7-2 and TRBJ1-2, with D possibly matching TRBD1 (5 bases). The V end was cut by 3 bases, the J end by 4 bases, with 12 bases between. Germline lookup yields CDR1 SGHTA and CDR2 FQGNSA. The CDR3 is made up of 14 amino acids. The CDR3 DNA is TGTGCCAGCAGCTTCCGAGGGGTGCTCTATGGCTACACCTTC. This translates into CASSFRGVLYGYTF.

V usage is TRBV6-1 and J usage is TRBJ1-1, with a tentative D call TRBD1 (6 bases). This CDR3 region has 15 residues. Trimming took off 10 bases at V and 2 bases at J, with 20 bases between the two ends. Germline lookup yields CDR1 MNHNS and CDR2 SASEGT. Here the CDR3 DNA reads TGTGCCATCAACCTGGGAGGGGGACTAAACACTGAAGCTTTCTTT. Encoded protein: CAINLGGGLNTEAFF.

This clonotype was picked up many times. The chain is built from TRBV9 and TRBJ2-2; D unclear. Trimming removed 7 bases at V and 6 bases at J, with 4 bases between. There are 10 residues in the CDR3. Looked up from germline, CDR1 is SGDLS and CDR2 is YYNGEE. The CDR3 nucleotides are TGTGCCAGCCCACCCGGGGAGCTGTTTTTT. Amino acid sequence: CASPPGELFF.

This clonotype was counted a few times. The chain links TRBV2 to TRBJ1-5; a weak D match, TRBD1 (6 bases). The CDR3 covers 12 residues. V was shortened by 3 bases and J by 13 bases, with 13 bases between the two germline ends. Germline CDR1 and CDR2: SNHLY and FYNNEI. The CDR3 sequence is CASSDSVGGQHF. The CDR3 DNA reads TGTGCCAGCAGTGATAGCGTAGGGGGACAGCATTTT.